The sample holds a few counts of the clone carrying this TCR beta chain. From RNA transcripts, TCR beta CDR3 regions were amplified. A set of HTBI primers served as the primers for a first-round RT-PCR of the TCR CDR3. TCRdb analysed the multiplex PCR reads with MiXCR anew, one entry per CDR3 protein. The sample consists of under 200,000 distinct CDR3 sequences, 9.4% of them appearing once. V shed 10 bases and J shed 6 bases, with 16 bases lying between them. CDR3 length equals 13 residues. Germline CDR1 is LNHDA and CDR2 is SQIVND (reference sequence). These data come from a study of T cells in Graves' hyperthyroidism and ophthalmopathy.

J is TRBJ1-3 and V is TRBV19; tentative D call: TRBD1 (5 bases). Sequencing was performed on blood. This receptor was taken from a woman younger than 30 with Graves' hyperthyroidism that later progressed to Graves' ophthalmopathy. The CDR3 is CATATRGANTIYF. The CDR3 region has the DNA TGTGCCACCGCAACTAGGGGAGCAAACACCATATATTTT. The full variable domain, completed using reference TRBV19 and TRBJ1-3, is DGGITQSPKYLFRKEGQNVTLSCEQNLNHDAMYWYRQDPGQGLRLIYYSQIVNDFQKGDIAEGYSVSREKKESFPLTVTSAQKNPTAFYLCATATRGANTIYFGEGSWLTVV.